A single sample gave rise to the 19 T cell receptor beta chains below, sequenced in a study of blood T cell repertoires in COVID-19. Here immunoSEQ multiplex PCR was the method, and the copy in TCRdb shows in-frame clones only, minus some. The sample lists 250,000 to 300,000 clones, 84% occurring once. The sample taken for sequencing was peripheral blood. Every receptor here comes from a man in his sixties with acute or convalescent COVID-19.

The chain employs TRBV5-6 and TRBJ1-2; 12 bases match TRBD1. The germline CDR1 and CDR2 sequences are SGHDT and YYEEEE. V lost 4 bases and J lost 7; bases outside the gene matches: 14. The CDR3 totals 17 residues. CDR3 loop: CASSDTGTGGAMGGYTF. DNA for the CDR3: TGTGCCAGCAGCGATACCGGGACAGGGGGCGCGATGGGTGGCTACACCTTC.

CDR3 in amino acids: CASSLTGVKAFF. Written as DNA, the CDR3 is TGTGCCAGCAGTTTAACCGGGGTAAAGGCTTTCTTT. The chain links TRBV12-3 or TRBV12-4 to TRBJ1-1; D gene uncertain. Trimming took off 2 bases at V and 11 bases at J, with 12 bases between the two ends. This CDR3 comprises 12 residues.

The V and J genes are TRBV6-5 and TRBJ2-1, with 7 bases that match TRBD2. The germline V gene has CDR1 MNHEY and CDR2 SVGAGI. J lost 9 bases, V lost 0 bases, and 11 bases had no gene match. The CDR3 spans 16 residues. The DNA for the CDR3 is TGTGCCAGCAGTTACTCGTTTACTAGCGTCAAGGGTGAGCAGTTCTTC. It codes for CASSYSFTSVKGEQFF.

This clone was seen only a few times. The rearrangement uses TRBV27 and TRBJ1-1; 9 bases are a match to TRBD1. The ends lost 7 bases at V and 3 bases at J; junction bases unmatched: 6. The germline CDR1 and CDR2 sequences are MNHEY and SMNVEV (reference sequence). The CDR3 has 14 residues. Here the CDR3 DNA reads TGTGCCAGCACCCTGACAGGGGGGGACACTGAAGCTTTCTTT. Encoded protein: CASTLTGGDTEAFF.

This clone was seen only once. The CDR3 nucleotides read TGCGCCAGCAGTCGGGACAGAGAGAACACTGAAGCTTTCTTT. Its translation is CASSRDRENTEAFF. V gene TRBV10-1 combines with J gene TRBJ1-1; 7 positions agree with TRBD1. The CDR3 is 14 residues long. The trim removed 5 bases at V and 1 base at J, leaving 4 bases unmatched. The germline gives CDR1 WNHNN, CDR2 SYGVQD (reference sequence).

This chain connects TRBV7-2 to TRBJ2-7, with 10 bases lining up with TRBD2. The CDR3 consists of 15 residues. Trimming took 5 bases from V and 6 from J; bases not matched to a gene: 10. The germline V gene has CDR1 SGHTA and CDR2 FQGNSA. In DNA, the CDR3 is TGTGCCAGCAGCCCCTGGACTAGCGGAGTGTTCGAGCAGTACTTC. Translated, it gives CASSPWTSGVFEQYF.

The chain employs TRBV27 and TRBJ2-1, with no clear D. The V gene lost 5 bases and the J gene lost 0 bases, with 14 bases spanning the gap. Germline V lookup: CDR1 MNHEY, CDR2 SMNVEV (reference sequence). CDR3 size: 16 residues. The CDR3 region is CASSPSLGSSYNEQFF. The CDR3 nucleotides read TGTGCCAGCAGTCCCTCTCTTGGCAGCTCCTACAATGAGCAGTTCTTC.

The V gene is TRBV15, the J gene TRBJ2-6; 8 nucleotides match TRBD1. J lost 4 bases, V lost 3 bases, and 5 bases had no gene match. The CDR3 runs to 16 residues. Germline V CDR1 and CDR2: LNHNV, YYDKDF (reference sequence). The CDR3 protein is CATSRGRGRGANVLTF. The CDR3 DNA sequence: TGTGCCACCAGCAGGGGCAGGGGGCGCGGGGCCAACGTCCTGACTTTC.

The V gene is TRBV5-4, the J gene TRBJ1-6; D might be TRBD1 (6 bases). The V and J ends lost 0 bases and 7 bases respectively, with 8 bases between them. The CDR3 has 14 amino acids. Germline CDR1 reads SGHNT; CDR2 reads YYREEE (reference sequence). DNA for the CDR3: TGTGCCAGCAGCTTGGCGGACAGAAATTCACCCCTCCACTTT. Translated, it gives CASSLADRNSPLHF.

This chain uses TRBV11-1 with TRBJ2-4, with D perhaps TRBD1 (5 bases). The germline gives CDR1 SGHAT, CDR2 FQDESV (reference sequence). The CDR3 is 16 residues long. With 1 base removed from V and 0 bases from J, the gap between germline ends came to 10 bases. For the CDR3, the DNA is TGTGCCAGCAGCTTAGGACAGACACTAGCCAAAAACATTCAGTACTTC. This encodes CASSLGQTLAKNIQYF. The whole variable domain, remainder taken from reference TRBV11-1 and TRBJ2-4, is EAEVAQSPRYKITEKSQAVAFWCDPISGHATLYWYRQILGQGPELLVQFQDESVVDDSQLPKDRFSAERLKGVDSTLKIQPAELGDSAMYLCASSLGQTLAKNIQYFGAGTRLSVL.

CDR3 residues: CASMKGGQGLADTQYF. In DNA form, the CDR3 reads TGTGCCAGCATGAAGGGGGGACAGGGGTTAGCAGATACGCAGTATTTT. V is TRBV28 and J is TRBJ2-3; 10 bases are a match to TRBD1. V dropped 7 bases and J dropped 4; count of bases not matched to a gene: 11. This CDR3 comprises 16 residues. The germline gives CDR1 MDHEN, CDR2 SYDVKM.

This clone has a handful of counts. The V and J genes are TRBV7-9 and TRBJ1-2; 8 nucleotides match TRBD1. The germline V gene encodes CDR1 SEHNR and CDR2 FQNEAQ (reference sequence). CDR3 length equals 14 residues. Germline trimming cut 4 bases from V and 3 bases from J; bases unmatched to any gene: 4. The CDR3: CASSWGQDDYGYTF. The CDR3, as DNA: TGTGCCAGCAGCTGGGGACAGGACGACTATGGCTACACCTTC.

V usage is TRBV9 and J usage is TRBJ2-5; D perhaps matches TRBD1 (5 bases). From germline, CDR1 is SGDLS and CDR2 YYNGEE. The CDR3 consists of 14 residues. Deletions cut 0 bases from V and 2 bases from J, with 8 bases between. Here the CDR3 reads CASSVAAGQETQYF. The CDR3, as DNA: TGTGCCAGCAGCGTAGCGGCAGGGCAAGAGACCCAGTACTTC.

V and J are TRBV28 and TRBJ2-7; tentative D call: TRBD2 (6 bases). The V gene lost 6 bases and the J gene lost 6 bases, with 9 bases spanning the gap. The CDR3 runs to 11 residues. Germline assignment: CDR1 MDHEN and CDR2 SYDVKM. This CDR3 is CASSRRGEQYF. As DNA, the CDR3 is TGTGCCAGCAGCCGGAGGGGCGAGCAGTACTTC. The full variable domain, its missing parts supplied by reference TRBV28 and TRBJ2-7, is DVKVTQSSRYLVKRTGEKVFLECVQDMDHENMFWYRQDPGLGLRLIYFSYDVKMKEKGDIPEGYSVSREKKERFSLILESASTNQTSMYLCASSRRGEQYFGPGTRLTVT.

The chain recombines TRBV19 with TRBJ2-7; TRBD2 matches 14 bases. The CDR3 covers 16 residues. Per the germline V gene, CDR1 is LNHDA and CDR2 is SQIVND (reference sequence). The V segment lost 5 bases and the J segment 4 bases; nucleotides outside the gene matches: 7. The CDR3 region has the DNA TGTGCCAGTAGTTACTCCGGGACTAGCGGGAGTTACGAGCAGTACTTC. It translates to CASSYSGTSGSYEQYF.

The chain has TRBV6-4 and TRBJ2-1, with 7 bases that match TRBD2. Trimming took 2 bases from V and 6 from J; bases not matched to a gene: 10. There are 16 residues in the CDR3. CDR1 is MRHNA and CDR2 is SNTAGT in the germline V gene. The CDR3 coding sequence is TGTGCCAGCAGTGACCGGGGCGGGAGCCTTATCAATGAGCAGTTCTTC. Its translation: CASSDRGGSLINEQFF.

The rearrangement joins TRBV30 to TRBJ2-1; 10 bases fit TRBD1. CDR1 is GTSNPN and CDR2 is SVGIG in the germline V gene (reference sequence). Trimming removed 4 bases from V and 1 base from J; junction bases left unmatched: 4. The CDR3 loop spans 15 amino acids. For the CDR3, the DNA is TGTGCCTGGACCAGGGACAGGGGTTCCTACAATGAGCAGTTCTTC. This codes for CAWTRDRGSYNEQFF.

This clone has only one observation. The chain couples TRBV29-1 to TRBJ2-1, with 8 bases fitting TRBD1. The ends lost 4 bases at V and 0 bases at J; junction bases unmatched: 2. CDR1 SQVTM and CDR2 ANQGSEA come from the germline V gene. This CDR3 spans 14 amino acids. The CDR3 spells CSVVGTGSYNEQFF. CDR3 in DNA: TGCAGCGTTGTAGGGACAGGCTCCTACAATGAGCAGTTCTTC.

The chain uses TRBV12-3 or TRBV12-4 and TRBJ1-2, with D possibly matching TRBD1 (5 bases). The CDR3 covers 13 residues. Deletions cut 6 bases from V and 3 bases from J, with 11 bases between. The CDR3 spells CASSPGGDYGYTF. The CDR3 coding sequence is TGTGCCAGCAGCCCGGGGGGAGACTATGGCTACACCTTC.